This T cell receptor beta chain was captured in a study of control samples from healthy donors and cancer patients (dated by TCRdb to 2019 to 2021). The library was built by means of the immunoSEQ multiplex PCR assay. TCRdb obtained this table from immuneACCESS and retained in-frame rearrangements with V and J assigned. These tables miss some clones; where compared with another copy, unresolved V genes account for less than half of the shortfall, and the remainder is unexplained. The sample table shows tens of thousands of clones, and more than 85% are seen once. Around 1.7% of the sample rests with the top ten. The germline V gene sets CDR1 to SNHLY and CDR2 to FYNNEI. V is cut by 6 bases and J by 8 bases, and the space between the germline ends is 25 bases. There are 16 amino acids in the CDR3, from cysteine to phenylalanine inclusive. CDR3 DNA is the only sequence kept; it has 48 bases, read in frame from the first base.

As concerns this clone: Its antigen target is currently unknown. No much larger clone exists at a distance of one base, and base qualities are not known.

The rearrangement combines TRBV2 with TRBJ1-2, with a tentative D gene TRBD1 over 5 matching bases. The clonotype comes from a man aged 35 to 55 with colorectal cancer. Material: PBMCs. The nucleotide sequence is given as TGTGCCAGCAGCGCCGGGGCCCCCCCGGTCGCCAGCGGCTACACCTTC. Its protein product is CASSAGAPPVASGYTF.